The T cell receptor beta chain under discussion was sequenced for a study of cytomegalovirus exposure and HLA in healthy donors. Study overall: T cells numbering about 200 million yielded around 120 million unique TCR beta sequences in an earlier analysis.

This CDR3 is 16 amino acids long. The V gene's germline CDR1 is LNHDA and CDR2 SQIVND (reference sequence). V shed 1 base, J shed 5 bases, and the junction held 7 bases outside the gene matches. The table lists this clone with a few counts. Its specificity is not known. Study-level points and caveats: Confirmation in vitro established that a few CMV-associated chains were specific for CMV antigens. In most subjects, TCR beta sequences reportedly gave accurate predictions of HLA-A and HLA-B alleles.

The PCR used 60 Vbeta and 13 Jbeta primers. Profiled with immunoSEQ multiplex PCR; TCRdb holds only in-frame clones, not every one. The table includes more than 95,000 clones, 8.5% to 10% detected once. This chain uses TRBV19 with TRBJ2-1; 8 bases match TRBD1. This clonotype was sampled from a man younger than 45 in good health and CMV-seronegative. Sequencing was done on a sample of PBMCs. This chain's CDR3 is CASSIVAGGRNNEQFF. DNA for the CDR3: TGTGCCAGTAGTATAGTGGCAGGGGGCAGGAACAATGAGCAGTTCTTC.